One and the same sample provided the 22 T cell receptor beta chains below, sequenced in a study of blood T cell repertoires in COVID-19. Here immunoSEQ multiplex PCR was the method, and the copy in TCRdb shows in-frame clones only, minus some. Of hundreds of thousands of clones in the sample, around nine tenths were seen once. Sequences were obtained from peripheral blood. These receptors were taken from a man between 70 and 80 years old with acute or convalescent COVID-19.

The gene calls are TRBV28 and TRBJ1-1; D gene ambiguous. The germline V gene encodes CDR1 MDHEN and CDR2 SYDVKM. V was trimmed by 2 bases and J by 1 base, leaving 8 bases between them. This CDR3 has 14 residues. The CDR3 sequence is CASSLPVKNTEAFF. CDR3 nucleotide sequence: TGTGCCAGCAGTTTACCGGTAAAGAACACTGAAGCTTTCTTT.

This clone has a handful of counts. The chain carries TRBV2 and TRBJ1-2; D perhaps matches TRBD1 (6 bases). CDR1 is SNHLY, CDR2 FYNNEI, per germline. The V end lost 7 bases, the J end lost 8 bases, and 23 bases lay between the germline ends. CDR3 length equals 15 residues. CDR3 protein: CASKGATVRQEGYTF. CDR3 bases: TGTGCCAGCAAGGGTGCGACAGTCCGACAGGAGGGCTACACCTTC.

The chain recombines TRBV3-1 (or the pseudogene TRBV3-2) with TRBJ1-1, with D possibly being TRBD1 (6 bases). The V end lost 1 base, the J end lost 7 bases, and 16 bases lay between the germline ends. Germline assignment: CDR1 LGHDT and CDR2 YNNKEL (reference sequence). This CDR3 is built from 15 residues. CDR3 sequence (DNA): TGTGCCAGCAGCCAAGGGGCAGGGGCTATTAGTGAAGCTTTCTTT. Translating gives CASSQGAGAISEAFF.

The CDR3 sequence: CASNLNSLAEAFF. The CDR3 region has the DNA TGTGCCAGCAATCTAAACTCGCTCGCTGAAGCTTTCTTT. V usage is TRBV6-5 and J usage is TRBJ1-1, with no clear D. The germline V gene has CDR1 MNHEY and CDR2 SVGAGI. This CDR3 contains 13 residues. Trimming took off 7 bases at V and 6 bases at J, with 15 bases between the two ends.

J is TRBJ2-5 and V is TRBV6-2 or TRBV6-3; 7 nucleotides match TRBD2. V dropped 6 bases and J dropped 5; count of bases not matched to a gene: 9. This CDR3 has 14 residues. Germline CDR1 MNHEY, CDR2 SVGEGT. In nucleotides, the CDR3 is TGTGCCAGCAGACCTGCGGGGGAGGGTGAGACCCAGTACTTC. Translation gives CASRPAGEGETQYF.

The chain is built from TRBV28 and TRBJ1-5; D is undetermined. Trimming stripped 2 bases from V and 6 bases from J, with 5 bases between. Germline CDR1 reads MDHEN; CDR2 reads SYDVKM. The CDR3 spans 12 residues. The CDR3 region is CASSLHSQPQHF. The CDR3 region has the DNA TGTGCCAGCAGTTTACATAGTCAGCCCCAGCATTTT.

The CDR3 is CASSLGQGVDYGYTF. As DNA, the CDR3 is TGTGCCAGCAGCTTAGGCCAAGGGGTGGACTATGGCTACACCTTC. The genes are TRBV11-2 and TRBJ1-2; tentatively, D is TRBD1 (5 bases). The CDR3 runs 15 residues. Germline loops: CDR1 SGHAT, CDR2 FQNNGV. Trimming stripped 1 base from V and 3 bases from J, with 12 bases between.

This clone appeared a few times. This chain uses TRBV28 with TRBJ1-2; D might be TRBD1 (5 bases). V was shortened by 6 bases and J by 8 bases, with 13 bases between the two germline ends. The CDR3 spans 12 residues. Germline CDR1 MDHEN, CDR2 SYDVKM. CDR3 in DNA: TGTGCCAGCAGCAACGCAGGGTCCGGCTACACCTTC. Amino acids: CASSNAGSGYTF.

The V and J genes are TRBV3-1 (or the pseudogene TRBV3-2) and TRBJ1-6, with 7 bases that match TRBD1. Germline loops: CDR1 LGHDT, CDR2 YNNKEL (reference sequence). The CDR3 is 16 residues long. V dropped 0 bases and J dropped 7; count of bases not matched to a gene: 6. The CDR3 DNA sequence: TGTGCCAGCAGCCAAGAATGGGGACAGAAGAATTCACCCCTCCACTTT. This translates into CASSQEWGQKNSPLHF.

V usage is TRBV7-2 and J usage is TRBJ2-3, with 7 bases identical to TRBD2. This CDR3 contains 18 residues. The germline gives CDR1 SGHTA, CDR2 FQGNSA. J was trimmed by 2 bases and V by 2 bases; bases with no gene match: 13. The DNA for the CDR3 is TGTGCCAGCAGCTTATCGTCGGCTAGCGGCACTCACACAGATACGCAGTATTTT. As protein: CASSLSSASGTHTDTQYF.

CDR3 amino acids: CASGTSGTDTQYF. CDR3 in DNA: TGCGCCTCAGGGACTAGCGGCACAGATACGCAGTATTTT. V usage is TRBV10-1 and J usage is TRBJ2-3; 10 bases are shared with TRBD2. The germline V gene encodes CDR1 WNHNN and CDR2 SYGVQD (reference sequence). The V segment lost 11 bases and the J segment 1 base; nucleotides outside the gene matches: 3. The CDR3 has 13 amino acids.

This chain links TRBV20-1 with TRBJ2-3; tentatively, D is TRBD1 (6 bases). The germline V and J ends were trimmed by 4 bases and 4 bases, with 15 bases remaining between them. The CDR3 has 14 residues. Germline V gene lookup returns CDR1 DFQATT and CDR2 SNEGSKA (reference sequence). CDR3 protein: CSAIEQGLADTQYF. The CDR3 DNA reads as TGCAGTGCTATTGAACAGGGATTGGCAGATACGCAGTATTTT.

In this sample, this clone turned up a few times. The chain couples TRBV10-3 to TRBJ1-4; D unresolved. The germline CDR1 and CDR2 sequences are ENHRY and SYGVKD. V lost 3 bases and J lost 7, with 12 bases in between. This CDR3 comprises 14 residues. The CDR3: CAISDNGKGEKLFF. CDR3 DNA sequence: TGTGCCATCAGTGATAACGGGAAGGGTGAAAAACTGTTTTTT.

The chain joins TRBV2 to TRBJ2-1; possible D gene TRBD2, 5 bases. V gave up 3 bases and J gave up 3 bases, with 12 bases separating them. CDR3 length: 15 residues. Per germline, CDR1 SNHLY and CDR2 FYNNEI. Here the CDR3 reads CASSEDAGDYNEQFF. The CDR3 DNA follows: TGTGCCAGCAGTGAGGACGCCGGGGACTACAATGAGCAGTTCTTC.

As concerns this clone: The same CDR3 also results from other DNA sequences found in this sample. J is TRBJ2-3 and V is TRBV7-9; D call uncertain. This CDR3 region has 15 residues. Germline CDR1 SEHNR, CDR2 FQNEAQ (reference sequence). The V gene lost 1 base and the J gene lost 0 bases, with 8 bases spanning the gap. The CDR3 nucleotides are TGTGCCAGCAGCTTAGGCAGTCCTAGCACAGATACGCAGTATTTT. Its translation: CASSLGSPSTDTQYF. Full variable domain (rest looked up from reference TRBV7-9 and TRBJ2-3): DTGVSQNPRHKITKRGQNVTFRCDPISEHNRLYWYRQTLGQGPEFLTYFQNEAQLEKSRLLSDRFSAERPKGSFSTLEIQRTEQGDSAMYLCASSLGSPSTDTQYFGPGTRLTVL.

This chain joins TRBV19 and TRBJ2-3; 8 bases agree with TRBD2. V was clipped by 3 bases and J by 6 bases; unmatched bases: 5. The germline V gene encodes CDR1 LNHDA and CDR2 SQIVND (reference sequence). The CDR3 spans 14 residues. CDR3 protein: CASSIDGRGDTQYF. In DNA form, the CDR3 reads TGTGCCAGTAGTATCGACGGGAGGGGGGATACGCAGTATTTT.

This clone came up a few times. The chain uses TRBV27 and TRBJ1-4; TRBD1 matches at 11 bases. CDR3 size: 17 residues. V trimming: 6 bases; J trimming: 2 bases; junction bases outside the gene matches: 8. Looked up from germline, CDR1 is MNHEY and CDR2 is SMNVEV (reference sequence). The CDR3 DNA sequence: TGTGCCAGCAGCAACCGGGACAGGGGGTCCACTAATGAAAAACTGTTTTTT. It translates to CASSNRDRGSTNEKLFF.

DNA of the CDR3: TGCAGTGCGCGGGAGGGCGGAAAACTGTTTTTT. Amino acids: CSAREGGKLFF. V and J are TRBV20-1 and TRBJ1-4, with D hard to call. The CDR3 spans 11 residues. CDR1 DFQATT and CDR2 SNEGSKA come from the germline V gene (reference sequence). V was shortened by 6 bases and J by 10 bases, with 12 bases between the two germline ends.

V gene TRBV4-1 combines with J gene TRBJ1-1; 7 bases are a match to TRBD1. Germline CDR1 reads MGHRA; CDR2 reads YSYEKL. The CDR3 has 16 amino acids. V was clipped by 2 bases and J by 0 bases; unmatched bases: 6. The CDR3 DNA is TGCGCCAGCAGCCAACAAACAGGGGCCCTGAACACTGAAGCTTTCTTT. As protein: CASSQQTGALNTEAFF.

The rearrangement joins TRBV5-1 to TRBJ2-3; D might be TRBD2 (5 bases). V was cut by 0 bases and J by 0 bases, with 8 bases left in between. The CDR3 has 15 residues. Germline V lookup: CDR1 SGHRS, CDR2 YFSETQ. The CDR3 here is CASSLVGLSTDTQYF. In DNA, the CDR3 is TGCGCCAGCAGCTTGGTTGGACTTAGCACAGATACGCAGTATTTT.

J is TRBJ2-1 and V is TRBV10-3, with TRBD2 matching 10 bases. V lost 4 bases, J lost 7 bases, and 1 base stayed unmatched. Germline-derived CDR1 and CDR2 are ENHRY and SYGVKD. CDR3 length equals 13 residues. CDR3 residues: CAISASGGNEQFF. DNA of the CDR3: TGTGCCATCAGTGCTAGCGGGGGAAATGAGCAGTTCTTC.

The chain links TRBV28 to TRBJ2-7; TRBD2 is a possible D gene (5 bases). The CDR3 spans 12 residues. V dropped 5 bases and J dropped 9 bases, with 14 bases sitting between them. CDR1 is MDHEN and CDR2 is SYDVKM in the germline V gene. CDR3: CASSPPGNWQYF. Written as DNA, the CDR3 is TGTGCCAGCAGTCCCCCGGGAAACTGGCAGTACTTC.